The clone carrying this TCR beta chain was seen only a few times. Its antigen is unknown. The record originates from a study of OX40 agonist ivuxolimab in advanced cancers. Study-wide background: People in dose escalation had one of these cancers: hepatocellular carcinoma, melanoma, renal cell or head and neck cancer. Participants, 82.7% male, averaged about 59 years of age, ranging from roughly 23 to 90.

Germline-derived CDR1 and CDR2 are MNHNS and SASEGT. The CDR3 extends over 15 amino acids. With 3 bases clipped from V and 3 bases from J, the junction kept 5 bases outside the gene matches. Generated by immunoSEQ multiplex PCR, the TCRdb table keeps only in-frame clones and is missing some. This repertoire shows tens of thousands of clones, around 90% found once; its top ten account for just under 0.25%. Findings and limits, study-wide: Among the lowest peripheral clonal expansion occurred in 0.1-3.0 mg/kg partial responders. In CD8+ T cells, expanded clones were on average more numerous than in CD4+.

The rearrangement links TRBV6-1 to TRBJ1-3, with 7 bases aligning to TRBD1. The TCR sequence derives from an adult with an advanced solid tumor such as melanoma, head and neck, liver or kidney cancer. Sequencing was performed on CD4+ or CD8+ T cells sorted from blood, taken in a trial of the OX40 agonist ivuxolimab. The CDR3 DNA reads TGTGCCAGCAGTGAGCGAGGGGGCTATGGAAACACCATATATTTT. Its protein product is CASSERGGYGNTIYF.